This TCR beta chain was sequenced for a study of cytomegalovirus exposure and HLA in healthy donors. About the study: The roughly 110 validation repertoires were produced on the same platform as the roughly 700 repertoires of the first cohort. This was reported in a later analysis.

CDR1 and CDR2 from the germline V gene are SGDLS and YYNGEE. V was trimmed by 0 bases and J by 6 bases, leaving 17 bases between them. The length of the CDR3 is 16 residues. Only in-frame clones appear in the TCRdb table, and some are missing; sequencing was by immunoSEQ multiplex PCR. This table has about 120,000 clones, roughly 90% appearing once. Findings and limits, study-wide: Cytomegalovirus association was assigned to about 150 TCR beta chains. The classifier reportedly diagnosed cytomegalovirus status with high sensitivity and specificity.

A remark on this clone: The antigen remains unidentified.

Sequenced sample: PBMCs. The TCR originated in a woman between 18 and 29 years old in good health and CMV-seropositive. This sequence joins TRBV9 and TRBJ2-3; a weak D match, TRBD2 (6 bases). This CDR3 is CASSVGMGLREDTQYF. CDR3 nucleotide sequence: TGTGCCAGCAGCGTAGGTATGGGCTTACGGGAGGATACGCAGTATTTT.